The 12 T cell receptor beta chains given below trace back to one sample, sequenced in a study of blood T cell repertoires in COVID-19. Only in-frame clones appear in the TCRdb table, and some are missing; sequencing was by immunoSEQ multiplex PCR. The sample consists of around 100,000 clones, 80% to 90% of them appearing once. Sample: peripheral blood. The receptors stem from a middle-aged man with acute or convalescent COVID-19.

There are a few counts of this clone. The chain couples TRBV11-2 to TRBJ1-1; D is ambiguous. The V gene's germline CDR1 is SGHAT and CDR2 FQNNGV. The CDR3 sequence is 12 residues long. V shed 4 bases and J shed 4 bases, with 7 bases lying between them. CDR3 nucleotides: TGTGCCAGCAGCTCGACACGCACTGAAGCTTTCTTT. Translated, it gives CASSSTRTEAFF.

This clone was picked up a small number of times. The chain couples TRBV29-1 to TRBJ1-3; D not resolved. This CDR3 is built from 13 residues. The germline V gene has CDR1 SQVTM and CDR2 ANQGSEA. V was cut by 3 bases and J by 4 bases, with 10 bases left in between. The CDR3 nucleotides read TGCAGCGTTGACCGGGCGGGGGGAAACACCATATATTTT. Translation: CSVDRAGGNTIYF.

The chain employs TRBV7-3 and TRBJ2-3; 7 bases match TRBD2. Germline V gene data show CDR1 as SGHTA and CDR2 as FQGTGA. The CDR3 runs 15 residues. The V segment lost 3 bases and the J segment 0 bases; nucleotides outside the gene matches: 3. CDR3: CASSFGGDSTDTQYF. The CDR3 nucleotides are TGTGCCAGCAGCTTTGGGGGGGATAGCACAGATACGCAGTATTTT.

This chain uses TRBV24-1 with TRBJ2-2, with D possibly being TRBD1 (6 bases). Trimming pared 0 bases from V and 1 base from J, leaving 8 bases between. This CDR3 comprises 16 residues. Germline values: CDR1 KGHDR, CDR2 SFDVKD. The CDR3 nucleotides read TGTGCCACCAGTGATTTGCGCAGGGGGAACACCGGGGAGCTGTTTTTT. Its protein product is CATSDLRRGNTGELFF.

J is TRBJ2-7 and V is TRBV2, with TRBD2 matching over 9 bases. From germline, CDR1 is SNHLY and CDR2 FYNNEI. CDR3 size: 12 residues. The CDR3 spells CASGGTPYEQYF. In nucleotides, the CDR3 is TGTGCGAGCGGGGGGACGCCCTACGAGCAGTACTTC.

The V call is TRBV6-5, the J call TRBJ2-5; TRBD1 agrees at 9 bases. Germline V gene lookup returns CDR1 MNHEY and CDR2 SVGAGI. J was trimmed by 5 bases and V by 2 bases; bases with no gene match: 9. This CDR3 has 16 residues. The CDR3 DNA reads TGTGCCAGCAGTTACGAGGGGACAGGGTACGGTGAGACCCAGTACTTC. It codes for CASSYEGTGYGETQYF.

This chain joins TRBV15 and TRBJ2-2; 12 bases align to TRBD2. The V gene end was trimmed by 4 bases and the J gene end by 5 bases; junction bases not matched to a gene: 2. The CDR3 consists of 15 residues. CDR1 LNHNV and CDR2 YYDKDF come from the germline V gene (reference sequence). CDR3 sequence reads: CATSIGLAGTGELFF. In DNA, the CDR3 is TGTGCCACCAGCATTGGACTAGCGGGGACCGGGGAGCTGTTTTTT.

The table lists this clone with a few counts. The chain employs TRBV5-5 and TRBJ1-6, with D possibly TRBD1 on 5 matching bases. Germline V gene lookup returns CDR1 SGHKS and CDR2 YYEKEE (reference sequence). The V and J ends lost 4 bases and 8 bases respectively, with 16 bases between them. The CDR3 sequence is 15 residues long. CDR3 in amino acids: CASSVDSAGDSPLHF. For the CDR3, the DNA is TGTGCCAGCAGCGTCGACAGCGCGGGGGATTCACCCCTCCACTTT.

V gene TRBV10-3 combines with J gene TRBJ1-1; no clear D. This CDR3 contains 15 residues. The V and J ends lost 0 bases and 5 bases respectively, with 13 bases between them. Germline assignment: CDR1 ENHRY and CDR2 SYGVKD. CDR3 bases: TGTGCCATCAGTGAGTCAAGTTCGGGGAAGACTGAAGCTTTCTTT. Its translation is CAISESSSGKTEAFF.

This chain links TRBV11-2 with TRBJ2-2; TRBD2 matches at 7 bases. The germline CDR1 and CDR2 sequences are SGHAT and FQNNGV. V lost 2 bases to trimming and J lost 6 bases; unmatched junction nucleotides: 6. CDR3 length: 15 amino acids. The CDR3 DNA is TGTGCCAGCAGCTTACGAGCGGGGAGGGCCGGGGAGCTGTTTTTT. Amino acid sequence: CASSLRAGRAGELFF.

This clone was counted a few times. The rearrangement links TRBV7-6 to TRBJ2-3; possibly TRBD2 for D (6 bases). This CDR3 is 16 amino acids long. V shed 5 bases and J shed 2 bases, with 17 bases lying between them. Germline V gives CDR1 SGHVS, CDR2 FNYEAQ. The CDR3 loop reads CASSPVSGTFTDTQYF. The DNA of the CDR3 is TGTGCCAGCAGCCCTGTATCCGGGACTTTCACAGATACGCAGTATTTT.

The chain links TRBV13 to TRBJ2-1; D is possibly TRBD1 (6 bases). The CDR3 has 14 residues. The ends were cut back, 5 bases at V and 10 bases at J, with 18 bases in the middle. Per germline, CDR1 PRHDT and CDR2 FYEKMQ (reference sequence). The CDR3 sequence: CASSPEQGHGEQFF. CDR3 DNA: TGTGCCAGCAGCCCGGAGCAGGGACATGGAGAGCAGTTCTTC.